Listed here are 12 T cell receptor beta chains from one sample, sequenced in a study of high-grade serous ovarian cancer treatment subgroups. TCRdb's table, derived via immunoSEQ multiplex PCR, lists solely in-frame clones and lacks some. In the table there are 25,000 to 30,000 clones, about 80% of which are singletons. Tumor samples were obtained before definitive surgery or chemotherapy. Source material: tumor tissue. The receptors stem from a human donor with high-grade serous ovarian cancer.

This clone was observed once. This chain joins TRBV4-1 and TRBJ2-2, with D tentatively TRBD2 (5 bases). The length of the CDR3 is 16 residues. V dropped 0 bases and J dropped 0 bases, with 8 bases sitting between them. In germline, CDR1 is MGHRA, CDR2 YSYEKL. Here the CDR3 DNA reads TGCGCCAGCAGCCAAGATGGGCGGGCGAACACCGGGGAGCTGTTTTTT. Translation: CASSQDGRANTGELFF.

V and J are TRBV10-3 and TRBJ2-7; maybe TRBD2 (6 bases). This CDR3 region has 13 residues. Germline assignment: CDR1 ENHRY and CDR2 SYGVKD. Between the trimmed V and J ends, which lost 11 bases and 1 base, there was a span of 15 bases. This CDR3 is CASAGGTSYEQYF. The CDR3 bases are TGTGCCTCGGCGGGCGGGACTTCCTACGAGCAGTACTTC.

Comment on this clone: The DNA is left out, because the CDR3 cannot be placed on it with certainty; the CDR3 is given as TCRdb lists it. The CDR3 spells CASSSAPGQGTGELFF. The chain carries TRBV28 and TRBJ2-2; the D call of TRBD1 is as the table states it, not checked on the DNA. The CDR3 is 16 residues long, ends included. Germline V CDR1 and CDR2: MDHEN, SYDVKM.

This chain joins TRBV29-1 and TRBJ1-4, with a tentative D call TRBD1 (6 bases). The V gene's germline CDR1 is SQVTM and CDR2 ANQGSEA. V lost 5 bases, J lost 4 bases, and 11 bases lay in between. CDR3 length: 13 amino acids. In DNA form, the CDR3 reads TGCAGCGTTAACCGCAGGGGTAATGAAAAACTGTTTTTT. It encodes CSVNRRGNEKLFF.

The chain has TRBV7-9 and TRBJ2-1; TRBD2 matches 8 bases. Germline V gene data show CDR1 as SEHNR and CDR2 as FQNEAQ (reference sequence). Trimming took 5 bases from V and 5 from J; bases not matched to a gene: 8. The CDR3 length is 15 residues. This CDR3 reads CASSPGLARDNEQFF. CDR3 bases: TGTGCCAGCAGCCCCGGACTAGCCCGGGACAATGAGCAGTTCTTC.

V is TRBV7-2 and J is TRBJ1-3; D is unresolved. V gave up 4 bases and J gave up 0 bases, with 4 bases separating them. This CDR3 spans 13 amino acids. Per the germline V gene, CDR1 is SGHTA and CDR2 is FQGNSA. The CDR3 here is CASSYSSGNTIYF. DNA of the CDR3: TGTGCCAGCAGCTATAGCTCTGGAAACACCATATATTTT.

The J gene is TRBJ2-3, the V gene TRBV28; 10 bases match TRBD1. This CDR3 comprises 15 residues. V lost 1 base and J lost 6; bases outside the gene matches: 4. Germline values: CDR1 MDHEN, CDR2 SYDVKM. Written as DNA, the CDR3 is TGTGCCAGCAGTTTATCCCGGGGACAGGGGGATACGCAGTATTTT. This gives the protein CASSLSRGQGDTQYF. Filled out from reference TRBV28 and TRBJ2-3, the complete variable domain reads DVKVTQSSRYLVKRTGEKVFLECVQDMDHENMFWYRQDPGLGLRLIYFSYDVKMKEKGDIPEGYSVSREKKERFSLILESASTNQTSMYLCASSLSRGQGDTQYFGPGTRLTVL.

V is TRBV9 and J is TRBJ1-1; D is uncertain. The V end lost 0 bases, the J end lost 2 bases, and 5 bases lay between the germline ends. Germline assignment: CDR1 SGDLS and CDR2 YYNGEE. This CDR3 region has 13 residues. This CDR3 reads CASSVGPNTEAFF. The CDR3 region has the DNA TGTGCCAGCAGCGTAGGGCCCAACACTGAAGCTTTCTTT.

This CDR3 is CASSPRGRMNTEAFF. DNA of the CDR3: TGTGCCAGCTCACCGAGGGGGCGGATGAACACTGAAGCTTTCTTT. The V and J genes are TRBV18 and TRBJ1-1; 7 bases agree with TRBD1. Germline loops: CDR1 KGHSH, CDR2 LQKENI. After removal of 3 bases from V and 0 bases from J, the junction contained 4 bases not matched to a gene. There are 15 residues in the CDR3. The complete variable domain, with remaining parts taken from reference TRBV18 and TRBJ1-1, reads NAGVMQNPRHLVRRRGQEARLRCSPMKGHSHVYWYRQLPEEGLKFMVYLQKENIIDESGMPKERFSAEFPKEGPSILRIQQVVRGDSAAYFCASSPRGRMNTEAFFGQGTRLTVV.

The gene calls are TRBV10-2 and TRBJ2-7, with TRBD2 identical over 11 bases. The CDR3 is made up of 15 amino acids. Germline V lookup: CDR1 WSHSY, CDR2 SAAADI. V shed 8 bases and J 4 bases; nucleotides not matched to a gene: 10. CDR3 residues: CASQPGTSGPYEQYF. The CDR3, as DNA: TGCGCCAGCCAACCCGGGACTAGCGGACCGTACGAGCAGTACTTC.

The sample holds a few counts of this clone. V is TRBV5-8 and J is TRBJ2-7; D ambiguous. V was cut by 0 bases and J by 2 bases, with 6 bases left in between. There are 13 residues in the CDR3. The germline V gene encodes CDR1 SGHTS and CDR2 YDEGEE. CDR3 nucleotides: TGTGCCAGCAGCTTGGGAGTTCCCTACGAGCAGTACTTC. Its translation is CASSLGVPYEQYF.

This chain uses TRBV6-5 with TRBJ2-7; D uncertain. V shed 8 bases and J shed 2 bases, with 10 bases lying between them. The CDR3 is 12 residues long. Germline V gene lookup returns CDR1 MNHEY and CDR2 SVGAGI. CDR3 protein: CASGNTAYEQYF. The CDR3 DNA reads TGTGCCAGCGGAAATACGGCCTACGAGCAGTACTTC.